One and the same sample provided the 5 T cell receptor beta chains below, sequenced in a study of brain T cells in children with intractable seizures. This sample's time point: blood from clinic visit 5 months post-surgery; TSC patient then seizure free. Only in-frame clones appear in the TCRdb table, and some are missing; sequencing was by immunoSEQ multiplex PCR. The repertoire holds approximately 330,000 clones, with 93% as singletons. The material sequenced was peripheral blood, taken roughly 5 months after surgery. Source of these receptors: a boy under two years old with tuberous sclerosis and intractable seizures.

This sequence joins TRBV7-3 and TRBJ2-3; the D is unclear. With 5 bases removed from V and 6 bases from J, the gap between germline ends came to 12 bases. The CDR3 extends over 13 amino acids. CDR1 and CDR2 from the germline V gene are SGHTA and FQGTGA. The CDR3 DNA is TGTGCCAGCAGCCGTTACAAATCCGATACGCAGTATTTT. Its protein product is CASSRYKSDTQYF.

The chain has TRBV9 and TRBJ1-2, with D perhaps TRBD1 (5 bases). CDR3 size: 13 residues. Per germline, CDR1 SGDLS and CDR2 YYNGEE. V lost 4 bases to trimming and J lost 5 bases, with 12 bases between them. In DNA, the CDR3 is TGTGCCAGCAGCCCAACAGGAGAATATGGCTACACCTTC. Its translation: CASSPTGEYGYTF.

V gene TRBV19 combines with J gene TRBJ2-6; maybe TRBD1 (6 bases). V lost 3 bases and J 6 bases, leaving 6 bases between the germline ends. Germline lookup yields CDR1 LNHDA and CDR2 SQIVND (reference sequence). The CDR3 totals 13 residues. The CDR3 nucleotides are TGTGCCAGTAGTATGGGGGCGGCCAACGTCCTGACTTTC. Its translation: CASSMGAANVLTF.

V is TRBV7-3 and J is TRBJ2-1; TRBD2 matches 13 bases. The germline V gene encodes CDR1 SGHTA and CDR2 FQGTGA. The CDR3 has 15 amino acids. J was trimmed by 8 bases and V by 2 bases; bases with no gene match: 3. The CDR3 reads CASSLWTSGSHEQFF. Written as DNA, the CDR3 is TGTGCCAGCAGCTTATGGACTAGCGGGAGTCATGAGCAGTTCTTC.

This clone is a singleton in its sample. The rearrangement links TRBV19 to TRBJ2-1; 10 bases line up with TRBD2. CDR1 and CDR2 from the germline V gene are LNHDA and SQIVND (reference sequence). The V and J ends lost 5 bases and 3 bases, in that order; junction bases with no gene match: 1. The length of the CDR3 is 14 residues. CDR3 loop: CASSLAGVYNEQFF. The CDR3 bases are TGTGCCAGTAGTCTAGCGGGAGTCTACAATGAGCAGTTCTTC.